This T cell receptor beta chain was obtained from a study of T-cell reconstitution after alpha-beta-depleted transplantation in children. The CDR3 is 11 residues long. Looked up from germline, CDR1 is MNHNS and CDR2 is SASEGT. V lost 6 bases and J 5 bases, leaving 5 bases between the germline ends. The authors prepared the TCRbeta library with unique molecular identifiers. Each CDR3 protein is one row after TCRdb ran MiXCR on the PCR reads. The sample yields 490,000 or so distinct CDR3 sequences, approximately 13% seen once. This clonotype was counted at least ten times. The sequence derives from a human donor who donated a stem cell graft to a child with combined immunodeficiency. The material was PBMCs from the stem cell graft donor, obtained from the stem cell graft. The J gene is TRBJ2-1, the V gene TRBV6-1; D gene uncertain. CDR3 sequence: CASRENNEQFF. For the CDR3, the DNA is TGTGCCAGCAGGGAAAACAATGAGCAGTTCTTC.